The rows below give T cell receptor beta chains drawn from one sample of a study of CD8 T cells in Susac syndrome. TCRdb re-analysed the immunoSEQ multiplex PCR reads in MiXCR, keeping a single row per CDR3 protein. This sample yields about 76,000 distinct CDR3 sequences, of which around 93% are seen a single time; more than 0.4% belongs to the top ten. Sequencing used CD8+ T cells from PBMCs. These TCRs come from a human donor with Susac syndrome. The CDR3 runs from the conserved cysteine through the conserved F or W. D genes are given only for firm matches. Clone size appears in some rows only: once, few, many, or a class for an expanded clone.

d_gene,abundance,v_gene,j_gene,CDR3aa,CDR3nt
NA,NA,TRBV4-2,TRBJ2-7,CASSHPGHHYEQYF,TGTGCCAGCAGCCACCCCGGCCACCACTACGAGCAGTACTTC
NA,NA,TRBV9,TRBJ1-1,CASSVWVNTEAFF,TGTGCCAGCAGCGTTTGGGTGAACACTGAAGCTTTCTTT
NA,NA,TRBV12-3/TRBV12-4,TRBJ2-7,CASSPLGVEQYF,TGTGCCAGCAGCCCATTAGGGGTCGAGCAGTACTTC
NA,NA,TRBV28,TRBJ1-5,CASSLGRPRWNQPQHF,TGTGCCAGCAGCTTAGGGCGGCCGCGGTGGAATCAGCCCCAGCATTTT
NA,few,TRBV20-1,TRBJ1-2,CSASGDTNYGYTF,TGCAGTGCTAGCGGGGACACAAACTATGGCTACACCTTC
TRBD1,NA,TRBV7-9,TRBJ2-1,CASSSGTGTYNEQFF,TGTGCCAGCAGCTCCGGGACAGGGACCTACAATGAGCAGTTCTTC
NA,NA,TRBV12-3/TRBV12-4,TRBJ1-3,CASSRPSGNTIYF,TGTGCCAGCAGCCGCCCCTCTGGAAACACCATATATTTT
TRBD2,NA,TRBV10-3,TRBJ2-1,CAISESRLAGPTSSYNEQFF,TGTGCCATCAGTGAGTCGAGGCTAGCGGGGCCGACGAGCTCCTACAATGAGCAGTTCTTC
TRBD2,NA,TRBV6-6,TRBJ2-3,CASSYTSGRTDTQYF,TGTGCCAGCAGTTACACTAGCGGGAGGACAGATACGCAGTATTTT
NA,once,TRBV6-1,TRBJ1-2,CASSEYTSNYGYTF,TGTGCCAGCAGTGAATACACATCGAACTATGGCTACACCTTC
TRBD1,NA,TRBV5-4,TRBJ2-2,CASSSGQANTGELFF,TGTGCCAGCAGCTCGGGACAGGCGAACACCGGGGAGCTGTTTTTT
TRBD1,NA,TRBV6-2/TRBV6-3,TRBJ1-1,CASSSFRGVNTEAFF,TGTGCCAGCAGTTCGTTCAGGGGGGTGAACACTGAAGCTTTCTTT
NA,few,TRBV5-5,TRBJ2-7,CASSSDRSYEQYF,TGTGCCAGCAGCTCGGACCGTTCATACGAGCAGTACTTC
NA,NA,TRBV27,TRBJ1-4,CASGRGAREKLFF,TGTGCCAGTGGGAGGGGCGCAAGGGAAAAACTGTTTTTT
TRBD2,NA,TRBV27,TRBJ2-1,CASSSVFGLAPNDEQFF,TGTGCCAGCAGTTCGGTTTTTGGACTAGCGCCTAACGATGAGCAGTTCTTC
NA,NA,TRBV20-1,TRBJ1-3,CSAREAGDTIYF,TGCAGTGCTAGAGAGGCAGGGGACACCATATATTTT
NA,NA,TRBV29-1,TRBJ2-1,CSVDHGERGNEQFF,TGCAGCGTTGATCACGGGGAAAGGGGCAATGAGCAGTTCTTC
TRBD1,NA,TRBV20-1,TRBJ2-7,CSARGDRDEQYF,TGCAGTGCTAGAGGGGACAGGGACGAGCAGTACTTC
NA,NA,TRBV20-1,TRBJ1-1,CSASGGGGTEAFF,TGCAGTGCTAGTGGGGGCGGGGGCACTGAAGCTTTCTTT
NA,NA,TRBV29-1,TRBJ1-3,CSVEDQGIRESSGNTIYF,TGCAGCGTTGAAGATCAGGGGATTCGCGAATCGTCTGGAAACACCATATATTTT
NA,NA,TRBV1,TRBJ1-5,CTSSSLLRTSRQPQHF,TGCACCAGCAGCTCGCTCCTAAGGACCTCGAGACAACCCCAGCATTTT
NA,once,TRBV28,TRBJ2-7,CASSFFVPYEQYF,TGTGCCAGCAGTTTTTTTGTACCCTACGAGCAGTACTTC
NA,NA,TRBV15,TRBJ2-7,CATSRDAVNSYEQYF,TGTGCCACCAGCAGAGATGCTGTCAACTCCTACGAGCAGTACTTC
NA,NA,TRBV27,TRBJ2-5,CASSSPHQGTQYF,TGTGCCAGCAGTAGCCCACACCAAGGGACCCAGTACTTC
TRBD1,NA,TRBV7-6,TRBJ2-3,CASSSGGDTQYF,TGTGCCAGCAGCTCAGGGGGTGATACGCAGTATTTT
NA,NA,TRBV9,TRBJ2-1,CASSVSGLDYNEQFF,TGTGCCAGCAGCGTATCTGGACTTGACTACAATGAGCAGTTCTTC
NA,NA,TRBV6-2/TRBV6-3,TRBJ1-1,CASRPLGNTEAFF,TGTGCCAGCAGACCACTCGGGAACACTGAAGCTTTCTTT
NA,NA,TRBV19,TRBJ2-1,CASSSTWTPHGDEQFF,TGTGCCAGTAGTTCGACCTGGACTCCCCACGGGGATGAGCAGTTCTTC
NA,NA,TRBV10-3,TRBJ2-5,CAISESAGRRETQYF,TGTGCCATCAGTGAGTCCGCTGGGCGCCGGGAGACCCAGTACTTC
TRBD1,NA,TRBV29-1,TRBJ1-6,CSARQGKNSPLHF,TGCAGCGCAAGACAGGGGAAGAATTCACCCCTCCACTTT
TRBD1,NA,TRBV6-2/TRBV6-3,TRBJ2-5,CASSSDRGPETQYF,TGTGCCAGCAGTTCAGACAGGGGGCCCGAGACCCAGTACTTC
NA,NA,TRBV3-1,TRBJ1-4,CASSQGAATGGKLFF,TGTGCCAGCAGCCAAGGCGCGGCAACGGGGGGAAAACTGTTTTTT